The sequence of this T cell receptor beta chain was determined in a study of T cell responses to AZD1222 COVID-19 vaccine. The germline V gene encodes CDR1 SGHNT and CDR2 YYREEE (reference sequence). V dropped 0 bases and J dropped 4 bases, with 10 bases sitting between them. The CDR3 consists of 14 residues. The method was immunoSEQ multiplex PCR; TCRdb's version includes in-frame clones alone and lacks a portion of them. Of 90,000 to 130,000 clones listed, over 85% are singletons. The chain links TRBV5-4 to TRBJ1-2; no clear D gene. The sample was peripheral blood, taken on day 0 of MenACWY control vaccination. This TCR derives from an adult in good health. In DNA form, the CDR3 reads TGTGCCAGCAGCTTGGGGGAGGGTCCCTATGGCTACACCTTC. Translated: CASSLGEGPYGYTF.